The 3 T cell receptor beta chains in this list originate from one sample, sequenced in a study of shared clonotypes between healthy human individuals. Measured with immunoSEQ multiplex PCR; TCRdb has only the in-frame clones, and not every one. The sample lists about 2.5 million clones, under 95% seen once, with about 0.36% in the top ten. Sequenced material: naive CD4+ T cells from PBMCs. Documented subset: CD45RA+ positively selected. These receptors were obtained from a man younger than 35 in good health. Some clones in this sample may be carry-over from other donors' samples.

The chain combines TRBV10-3 with TRBJ1-1, with 7 bases aligning to TRBD1. In germline, CDR1 is ENHRY, CDR2 SYGVKD. CDR3 length: 13 residues. The V segment lost 2 bases and the J segment 4 bases; nucleotides outside the gene matches: 1. The CDR3 nucleotides are TGTGCCATCAGTGAGGACAGGGTCACTGAAGCTTTCTTT. It encodes CAISEDRVTEAFF.

Regarding this clone: Additional DNA sequences in this sample encode the identical CDR3. CDR3 DNA: TGTGCCAGCAGCGTAGGTGGGGCAGAGACCCAGTACTTC. Its protein is CASSVGGAETQYF. V and J are TRBV9 and TRBJ2-5, with D perhaps TRBD1 (5 bases). The CDR3 has 13 residues. With 0 bases removed from V and 4 bases from J, the gap between germline ends came to 7 bases. Looked up from germline, CDR1 is SGDLS and CDR2 is YYNGEE.

CDR3 in amino acids: CASSIRGGTSYEQYF. CDR3 in DNA: TGTGCCAGCAGCATCCGTGGCGGGACCTCCTACGAGCAGTACTTC. The V and J genes are TRBV7-3 and TRBJ2-7; TRBD2 might be the D (6 bases). The V end lost 5 bases, the J end lost 0 bases, and 14 bases lay between the germline ends. Germline CDR1 and CDR2: SGHTA and FQGTGA. CDR3 length: 15 amino acids.